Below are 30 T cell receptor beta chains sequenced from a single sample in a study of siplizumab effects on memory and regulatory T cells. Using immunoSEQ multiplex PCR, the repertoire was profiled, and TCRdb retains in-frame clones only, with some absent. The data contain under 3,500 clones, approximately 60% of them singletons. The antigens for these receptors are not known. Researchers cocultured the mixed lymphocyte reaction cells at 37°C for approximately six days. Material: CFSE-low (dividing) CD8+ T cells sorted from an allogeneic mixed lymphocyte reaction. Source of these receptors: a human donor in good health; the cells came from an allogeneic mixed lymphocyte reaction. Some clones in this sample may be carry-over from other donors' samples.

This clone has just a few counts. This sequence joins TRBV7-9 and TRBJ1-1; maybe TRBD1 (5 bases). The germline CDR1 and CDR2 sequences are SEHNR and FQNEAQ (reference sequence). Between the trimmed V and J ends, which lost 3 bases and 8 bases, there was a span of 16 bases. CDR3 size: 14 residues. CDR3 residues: CASSFIPGGPEAFF. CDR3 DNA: TGTGCCAGCAGCTTTATCCCTGGGGGTCCCGAAGCTTTCTTT. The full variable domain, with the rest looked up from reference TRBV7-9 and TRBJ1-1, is DTGVSQNPRHKITKRGQNVTFRCDPISEHNRLYWYRQTLGQGPEFLTYFQNEAQLEKSRLLSDRFSAERPKGSFSTLEIQRTEQGDSAMYLCASSFIPGGPEAFFGQGTRLTVV.

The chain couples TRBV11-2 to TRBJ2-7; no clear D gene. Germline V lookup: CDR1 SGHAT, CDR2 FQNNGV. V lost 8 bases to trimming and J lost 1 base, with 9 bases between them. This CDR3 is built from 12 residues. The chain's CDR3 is CASRYESYEQYF. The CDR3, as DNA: TGTGCCAGCCGTTACGAGTCCTACGAGCAGTACTTC. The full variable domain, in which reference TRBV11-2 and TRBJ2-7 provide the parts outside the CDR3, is EAGVAQSPRYKIIEKRQSVAFWCNPISGHATLYWYQQILGQGPKLLIQFQNNGVVDDSQLPKDRFSAERLKGVDSTLKIQPAKLEDSAVYLCASRYESYEQYFGPGTRLTVT.

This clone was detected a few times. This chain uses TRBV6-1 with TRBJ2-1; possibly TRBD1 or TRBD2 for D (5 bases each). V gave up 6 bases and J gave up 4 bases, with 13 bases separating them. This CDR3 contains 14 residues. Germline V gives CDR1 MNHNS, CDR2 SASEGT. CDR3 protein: CASSPAWGYNEQFF. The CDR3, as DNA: TGTGCCAGCAGCCCAGCCTGGGGGTACAATGAGCAGTTCTTC.

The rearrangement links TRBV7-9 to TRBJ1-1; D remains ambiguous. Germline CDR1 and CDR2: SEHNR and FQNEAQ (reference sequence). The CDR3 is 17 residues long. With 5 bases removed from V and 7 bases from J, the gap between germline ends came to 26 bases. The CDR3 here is CASSTNPRQRFPYEAFF. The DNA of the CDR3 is TGTGCCAGCAGCACGAACCCTCGACAACGGTTCCCCTATGAAGCTTTCTTT.

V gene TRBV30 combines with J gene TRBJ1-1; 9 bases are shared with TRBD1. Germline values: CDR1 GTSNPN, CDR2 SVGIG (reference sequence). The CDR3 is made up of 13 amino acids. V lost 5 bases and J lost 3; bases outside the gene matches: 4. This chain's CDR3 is CAWGTGIDTEAFF. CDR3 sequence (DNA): TGTGCCTGGGGGACAGGGATCGACACTGAAGCTTTCTTT.

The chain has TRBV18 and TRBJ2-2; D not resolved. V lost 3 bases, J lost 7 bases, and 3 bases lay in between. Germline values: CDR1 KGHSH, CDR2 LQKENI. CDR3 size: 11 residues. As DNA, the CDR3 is TGTGCCAGCTCACCCGGCGGGGAGCTGTTTTTT. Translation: CASSPGGELFF.

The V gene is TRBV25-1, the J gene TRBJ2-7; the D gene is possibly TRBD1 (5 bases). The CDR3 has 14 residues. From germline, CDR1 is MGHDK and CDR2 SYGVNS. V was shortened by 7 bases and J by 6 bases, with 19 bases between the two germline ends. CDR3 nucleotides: TGTGCCAGCAATAAAAGGGGCACTGTGGGCGAGCAGTACTTC. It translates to CASNKRGTVGEQYF.

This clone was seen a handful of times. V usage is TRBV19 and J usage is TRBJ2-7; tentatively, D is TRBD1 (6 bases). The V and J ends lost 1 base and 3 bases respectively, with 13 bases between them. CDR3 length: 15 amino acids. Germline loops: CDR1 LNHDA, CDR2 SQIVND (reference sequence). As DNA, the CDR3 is TGTGCCAGTAGTATAGGCTCAGGGGCCGGCTACGAGCAGTACTTC. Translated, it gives CASSIGSGAGYEQYF.

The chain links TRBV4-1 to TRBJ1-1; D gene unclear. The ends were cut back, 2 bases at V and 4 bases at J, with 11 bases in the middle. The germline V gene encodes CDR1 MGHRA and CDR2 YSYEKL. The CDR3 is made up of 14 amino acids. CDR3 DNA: TGCGCCAGCAGCCAACAACCGGGGAGCACTGAAGCTTTCTTT. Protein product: CASSQQPGSTEAFF.

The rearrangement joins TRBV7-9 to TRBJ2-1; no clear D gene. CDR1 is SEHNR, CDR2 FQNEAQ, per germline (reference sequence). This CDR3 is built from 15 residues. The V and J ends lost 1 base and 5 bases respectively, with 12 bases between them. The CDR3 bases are TGTGCCAGCAGCTTAGTGGGGATAGTACACAATGAGCAGTTCTTC. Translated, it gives CASSLVGIVHNEQFF. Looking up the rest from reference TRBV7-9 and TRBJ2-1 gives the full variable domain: DTGVSQNPRHKITKRGQNVTFRCDPISEHNRLYWYRQTLGQGPEFLTYFQNEAQLEKSRLLSDRFSAERPKGSFSTLEIQRTEQGDSAMYLCASSLVGIVHNEQFFGPGTRLTVL.

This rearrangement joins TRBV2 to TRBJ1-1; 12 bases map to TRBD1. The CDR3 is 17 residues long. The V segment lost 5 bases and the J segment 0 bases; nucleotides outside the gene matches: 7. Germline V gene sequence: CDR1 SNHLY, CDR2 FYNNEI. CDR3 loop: CASSYMGQGALNTEAFF. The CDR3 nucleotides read TGTGCCAGCAGTTATATGGGACAGGGGGCCCTGAACACTGAAGCTTTCTTT.

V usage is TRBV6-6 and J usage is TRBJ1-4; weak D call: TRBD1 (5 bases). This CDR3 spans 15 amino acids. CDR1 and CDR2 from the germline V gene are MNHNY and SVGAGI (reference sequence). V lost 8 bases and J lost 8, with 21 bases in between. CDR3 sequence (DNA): TGTGCCAGCCAAATAGTGGGGGGAGGAGGAGAAAAACTGTTTTTT. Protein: CASQIVGGGGEKLFF.

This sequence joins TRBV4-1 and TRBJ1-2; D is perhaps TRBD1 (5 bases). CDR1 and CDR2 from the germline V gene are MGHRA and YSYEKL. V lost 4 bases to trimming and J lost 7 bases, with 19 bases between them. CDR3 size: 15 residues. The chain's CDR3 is CASSLPPRGAGGYTF. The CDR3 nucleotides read TGCGCCAGCAGCCTACCACCACGGGGCGCGGGTGGCTACACCTTC.

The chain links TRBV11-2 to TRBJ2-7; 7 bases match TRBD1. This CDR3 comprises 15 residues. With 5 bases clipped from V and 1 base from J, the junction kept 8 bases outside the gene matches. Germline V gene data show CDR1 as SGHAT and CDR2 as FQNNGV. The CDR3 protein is CASSIIPTGSYEQYF. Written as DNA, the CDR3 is TGTGCCAGCAGCATTATACCGACAGGGTCCTACGAGCAGTACTTC.

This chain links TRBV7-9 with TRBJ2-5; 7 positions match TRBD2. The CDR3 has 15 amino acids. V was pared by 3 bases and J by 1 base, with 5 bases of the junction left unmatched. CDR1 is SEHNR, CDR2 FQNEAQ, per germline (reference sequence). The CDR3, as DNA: TGTGCCAGCAGCTTCGGCGGGGGACCCCAAGAGACCCAGTACTTC. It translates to CASSFGGGPQETQYF.

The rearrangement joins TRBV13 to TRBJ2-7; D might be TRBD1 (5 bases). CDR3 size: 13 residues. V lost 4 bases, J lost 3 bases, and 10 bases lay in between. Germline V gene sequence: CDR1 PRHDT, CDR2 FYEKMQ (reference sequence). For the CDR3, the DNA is TGTGCCAGCAGCTCCACAGGTTACTACGAGCAGTACTTC. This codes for CASSSTGYYEQYF. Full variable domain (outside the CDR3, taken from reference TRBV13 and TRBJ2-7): AAGVIQSPRHLIKEKRETATLKCYPIPRHDTVYWYQQGPGQDPQFLISFYEKMQSDKGSIPDRFSAQQFSDYHSELNMSSLELGDSALYFCASSSTGYYEQYFGPGTRLTVT.

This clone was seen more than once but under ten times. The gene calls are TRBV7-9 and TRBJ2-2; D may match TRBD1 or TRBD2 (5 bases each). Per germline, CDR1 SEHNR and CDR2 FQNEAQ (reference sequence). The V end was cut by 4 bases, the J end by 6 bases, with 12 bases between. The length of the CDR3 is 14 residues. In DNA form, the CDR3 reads TGTGCCAGCAGCTGGGGACCCTTTGCCGGGGAGCTGTTTTTT. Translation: CASSWGPFAGELFF.

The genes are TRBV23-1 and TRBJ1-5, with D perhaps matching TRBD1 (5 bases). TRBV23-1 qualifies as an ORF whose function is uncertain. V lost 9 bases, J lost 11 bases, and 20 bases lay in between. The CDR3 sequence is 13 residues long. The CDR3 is CARDWGGGGAQHF. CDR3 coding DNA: TGCGCCAGAGATTGGGGAGGCGGGGGGGCCCAGCATTTT.

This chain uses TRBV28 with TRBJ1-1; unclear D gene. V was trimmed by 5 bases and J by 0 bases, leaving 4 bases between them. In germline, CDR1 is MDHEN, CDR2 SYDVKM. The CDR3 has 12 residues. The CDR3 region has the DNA TGTGCCAGCAGTAGGTTGAACACTGAAGCTTTCTTT. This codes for CASSRLNTEAFF.

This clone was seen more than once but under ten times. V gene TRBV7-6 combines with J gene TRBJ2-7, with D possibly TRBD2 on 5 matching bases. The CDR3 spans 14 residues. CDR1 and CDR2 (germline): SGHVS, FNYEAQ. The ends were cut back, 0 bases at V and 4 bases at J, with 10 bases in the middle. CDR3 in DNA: TGTGCCAGCAGCTTAGCTCTGAGGGATTACGAGCAGTACTTC. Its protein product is CASSLALRDYEQYF.

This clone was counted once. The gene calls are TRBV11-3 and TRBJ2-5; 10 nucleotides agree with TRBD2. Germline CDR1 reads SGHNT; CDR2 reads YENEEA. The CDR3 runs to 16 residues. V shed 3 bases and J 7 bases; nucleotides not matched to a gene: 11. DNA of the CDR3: TGTGCCAGCAGCTTTACTAGCGGGACAGAATTGGGGACCCAGTACTTC. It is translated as CASSFTSGTELGTQYF. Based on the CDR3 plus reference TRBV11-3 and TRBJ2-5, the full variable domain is EAGVVQSPRYKIIEKKQPVAFWCNPISGHNTLYWYLQNLGQGPELLIRYENEEAVDDSQLPKDRFSAERLKGVDSTLKIQPAELGDSAVYLCASSFTSGTELGTQYFGPGTRLLVL.

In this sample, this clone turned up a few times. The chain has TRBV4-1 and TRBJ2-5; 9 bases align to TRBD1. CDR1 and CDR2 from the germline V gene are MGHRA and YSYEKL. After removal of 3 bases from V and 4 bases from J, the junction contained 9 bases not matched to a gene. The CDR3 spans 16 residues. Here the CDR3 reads CASSHLPGQGPETQYF. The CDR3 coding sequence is TGCGCCAGCAGCCACCTTCCGGGACAGGGTCCAGAGACCCAGTACTTC.

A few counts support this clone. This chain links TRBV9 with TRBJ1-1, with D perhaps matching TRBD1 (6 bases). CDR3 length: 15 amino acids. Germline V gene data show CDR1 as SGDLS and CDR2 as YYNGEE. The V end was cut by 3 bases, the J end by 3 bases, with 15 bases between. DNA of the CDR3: TGTGCCAGCAGCGCAGTTTTCAGGGGCTACACTGAAGCTTTCTTT. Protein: CASSAVFRGYTEAFF.

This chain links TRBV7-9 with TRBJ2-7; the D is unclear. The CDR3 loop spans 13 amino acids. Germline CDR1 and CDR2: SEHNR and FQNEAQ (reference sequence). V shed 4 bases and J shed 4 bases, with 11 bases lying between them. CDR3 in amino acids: CASSYTSSYEQYF. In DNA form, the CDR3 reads TGTGCCAGCAGCTATACATCTAGTTACGAGCAGTACTTC. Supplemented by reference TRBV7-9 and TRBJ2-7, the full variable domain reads DTGVSQNPRHKITKRGQNVTFRCDPISEHNRLYWYRQTLGQGPEFLTYFQNEAQLEKSRLLSDRFSAERPKGSFSTLEIQRTEQGDSAMYLCASSYTSSYEQYFGPGTRLTVT.

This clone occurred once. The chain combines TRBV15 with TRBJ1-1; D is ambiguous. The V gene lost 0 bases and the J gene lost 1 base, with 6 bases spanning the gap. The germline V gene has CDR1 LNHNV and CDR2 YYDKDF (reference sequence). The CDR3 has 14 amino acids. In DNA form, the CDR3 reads TGTGCCACCAGCAGAGATTGGCAGAACACTGAAGCTTTCTTT. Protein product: CATSRDWQNTEAFF. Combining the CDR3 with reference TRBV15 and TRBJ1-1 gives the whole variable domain DAMVIQNPRYQVTQFGKPVTLSCSQTLNHNVMYWYQQKSSQAPKLLFHYYDKDFNNEADTPDNFQSRRPNTSFCFLDIRSPGLGDTAMYLCATSRDWQNTEAFFGQGTRLTVV.

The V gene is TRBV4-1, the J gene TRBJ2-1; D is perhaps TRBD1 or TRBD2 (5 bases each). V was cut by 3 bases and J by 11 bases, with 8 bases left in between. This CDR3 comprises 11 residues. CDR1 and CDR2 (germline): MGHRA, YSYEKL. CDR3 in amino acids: CASSQQGQQFF. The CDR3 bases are TGCGCCAGCAGCCAGCAGGGACAGCAGTTCTTC.

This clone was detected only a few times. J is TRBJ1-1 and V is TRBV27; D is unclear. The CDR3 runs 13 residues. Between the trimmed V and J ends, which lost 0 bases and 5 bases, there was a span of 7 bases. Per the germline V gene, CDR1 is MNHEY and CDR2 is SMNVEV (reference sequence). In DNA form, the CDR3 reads TGTGCCAGCAGTTTATCGATGGTAACTGAAGCTTTCTTT. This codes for CASSLSMVTEAFF.

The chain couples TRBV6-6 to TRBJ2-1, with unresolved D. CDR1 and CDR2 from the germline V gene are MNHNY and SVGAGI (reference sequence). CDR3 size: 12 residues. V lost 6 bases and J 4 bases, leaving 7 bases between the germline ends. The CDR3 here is CASRRNYNEQFF. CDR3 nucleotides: TGTGCCAGCAGAAGAAATTACAATGAGCAGTTCTTC.

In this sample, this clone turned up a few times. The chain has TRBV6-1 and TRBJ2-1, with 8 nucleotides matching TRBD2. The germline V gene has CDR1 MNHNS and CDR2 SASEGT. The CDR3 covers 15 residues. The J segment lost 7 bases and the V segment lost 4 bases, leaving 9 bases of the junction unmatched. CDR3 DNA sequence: TGTGCCAGCAGTGCGGGACTAGAAGGTTTTAATGAGCAGTTCTTC. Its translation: CASSAGLEGFNEQFF.

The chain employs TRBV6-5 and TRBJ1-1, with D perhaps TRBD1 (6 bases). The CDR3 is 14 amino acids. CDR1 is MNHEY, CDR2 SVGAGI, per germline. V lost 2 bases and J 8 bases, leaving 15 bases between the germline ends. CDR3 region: CASSYAPDSREAFF. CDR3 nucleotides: TGTGCCAGCAGTTACGCCCCGGACAGTCGAGAAGCTTTCTTT.